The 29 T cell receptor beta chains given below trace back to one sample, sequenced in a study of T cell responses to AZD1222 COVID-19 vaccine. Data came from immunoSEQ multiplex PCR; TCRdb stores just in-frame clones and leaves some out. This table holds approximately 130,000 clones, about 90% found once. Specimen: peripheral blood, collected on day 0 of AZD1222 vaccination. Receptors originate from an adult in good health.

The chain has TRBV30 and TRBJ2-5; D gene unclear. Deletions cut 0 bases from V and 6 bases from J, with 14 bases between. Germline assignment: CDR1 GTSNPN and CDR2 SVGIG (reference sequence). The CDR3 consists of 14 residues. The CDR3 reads CAWSVGRRQQTQYF. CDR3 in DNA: TGTGCCTGGAGTGTGGGTCGAAGGCAACAGACCCAGTACTTC.

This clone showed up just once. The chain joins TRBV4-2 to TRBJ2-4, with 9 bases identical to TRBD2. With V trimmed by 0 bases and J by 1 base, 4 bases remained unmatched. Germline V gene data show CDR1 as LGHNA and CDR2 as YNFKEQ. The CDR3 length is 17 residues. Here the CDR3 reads CASSQDRLAAAKNIQYF. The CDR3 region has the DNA TGTGCCAGCAGCCAAGATCGACTAGCGGCTGCCAAAAACATTCAGTACTTC.

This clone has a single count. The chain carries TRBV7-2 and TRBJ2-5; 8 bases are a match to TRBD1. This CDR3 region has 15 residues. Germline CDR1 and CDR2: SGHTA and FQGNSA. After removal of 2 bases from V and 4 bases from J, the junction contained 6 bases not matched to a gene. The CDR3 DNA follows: TGTGCCAGCAGCTTATACCAGGGGGCCGGAGAGACCCAGTACTTC. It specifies CASSLYQGAGETQYF.

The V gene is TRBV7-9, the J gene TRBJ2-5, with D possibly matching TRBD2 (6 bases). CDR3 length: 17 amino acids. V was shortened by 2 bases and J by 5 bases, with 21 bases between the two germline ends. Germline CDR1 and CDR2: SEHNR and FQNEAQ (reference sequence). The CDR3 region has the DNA TGTGCCAGCAGCTTAAGTAGTCTGCGGAGGGGAGCGGAGACCCAGTACTTC. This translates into CASSLSSLRRGAETQYF.

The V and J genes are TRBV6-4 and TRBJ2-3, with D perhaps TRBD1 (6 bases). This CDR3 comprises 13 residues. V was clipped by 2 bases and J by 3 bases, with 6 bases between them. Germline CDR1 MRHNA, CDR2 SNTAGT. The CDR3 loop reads CASSDRGTDTQYF. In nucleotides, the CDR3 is TGTGCCAGCAGTGACAGGGGGACAGATACGCAGTATTTT.

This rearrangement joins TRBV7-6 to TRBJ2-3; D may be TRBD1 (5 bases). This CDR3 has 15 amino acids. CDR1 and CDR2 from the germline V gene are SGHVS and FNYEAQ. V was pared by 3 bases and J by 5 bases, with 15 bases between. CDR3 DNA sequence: TGTGCCAGCAGCTTGGGTATCTCTAGGGGAGATACGCAGTATTTT. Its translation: CASSLGISRGDTQYF.

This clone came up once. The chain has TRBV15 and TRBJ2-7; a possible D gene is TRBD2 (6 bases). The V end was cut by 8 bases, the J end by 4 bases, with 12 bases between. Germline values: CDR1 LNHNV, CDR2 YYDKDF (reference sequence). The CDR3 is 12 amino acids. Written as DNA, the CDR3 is TGTGCCACCTCAGTGGGGGGTTACGAGCAGTACTTC. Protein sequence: CATSVGGYEQYF.

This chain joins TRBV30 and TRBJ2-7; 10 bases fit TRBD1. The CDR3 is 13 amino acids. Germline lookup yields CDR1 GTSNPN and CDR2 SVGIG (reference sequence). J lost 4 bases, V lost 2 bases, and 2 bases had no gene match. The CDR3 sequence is CAWSWTGGYEQYF. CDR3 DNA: TGTGCCTGGAGTTGGACAGGGGGTTACGAGCAGTACTTC.

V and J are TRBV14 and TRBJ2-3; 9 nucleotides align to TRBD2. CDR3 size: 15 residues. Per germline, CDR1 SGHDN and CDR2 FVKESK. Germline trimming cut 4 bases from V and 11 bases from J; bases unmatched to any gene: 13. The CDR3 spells CASSLLAGLPNGQYF. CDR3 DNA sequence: TGTGCCAGCAGCCTCCTAGCGGGGCTCCCTAATGGGCAGTATTTT.

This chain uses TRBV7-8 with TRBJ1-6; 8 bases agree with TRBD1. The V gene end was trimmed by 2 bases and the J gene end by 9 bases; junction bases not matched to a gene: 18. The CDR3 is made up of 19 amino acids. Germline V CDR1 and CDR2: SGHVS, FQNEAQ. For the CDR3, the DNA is TGTGCCAGCAGCTTAAGCGCCGGGACAGGAATGAGGGGTGGTTCACCCCTCCACTTT. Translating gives CASSLSAGTGMRGGSPLHF.

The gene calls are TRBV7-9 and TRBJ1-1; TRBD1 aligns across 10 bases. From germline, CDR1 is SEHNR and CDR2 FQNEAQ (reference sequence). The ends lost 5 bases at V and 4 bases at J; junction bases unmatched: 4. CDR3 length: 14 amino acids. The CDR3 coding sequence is TGTGCCAGCAGCAGACAGGGGGCGATCACTGAAGCTTTCTTT. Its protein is CASSRQGAITEAFF.

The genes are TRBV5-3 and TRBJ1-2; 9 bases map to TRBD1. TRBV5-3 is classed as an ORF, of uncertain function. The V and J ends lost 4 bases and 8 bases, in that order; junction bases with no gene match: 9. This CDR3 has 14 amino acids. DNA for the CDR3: TGTGCCAGAAGCCGGGACAGGGACTGTGGAGGCTACACCTTC. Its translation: CARSRDRDCGGYTF.

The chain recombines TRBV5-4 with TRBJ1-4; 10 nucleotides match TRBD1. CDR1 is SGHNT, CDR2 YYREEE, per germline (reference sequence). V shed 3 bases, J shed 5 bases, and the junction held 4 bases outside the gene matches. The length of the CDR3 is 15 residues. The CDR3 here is CASSSTGQGNEKLFF. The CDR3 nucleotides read TGTGCCAGCAGCTCAACGGGACAGGGGAATGAAAAACTGTTTTTT.

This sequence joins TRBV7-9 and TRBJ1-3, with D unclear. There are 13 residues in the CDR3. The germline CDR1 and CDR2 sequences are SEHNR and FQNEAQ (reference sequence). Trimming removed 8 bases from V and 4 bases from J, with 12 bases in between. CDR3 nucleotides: TGTGCCAGCTCGCCCAACCAGGGAAACACCATATATTTT. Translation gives CASSPNQGNTIYF.

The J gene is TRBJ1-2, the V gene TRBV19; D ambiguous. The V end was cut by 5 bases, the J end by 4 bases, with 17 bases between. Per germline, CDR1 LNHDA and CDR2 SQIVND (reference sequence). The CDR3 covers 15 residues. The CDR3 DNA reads TGTGCCAGTAGTCTCTATTTTGGGGTTGTCTATGGCTACACCTTC. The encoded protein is CASSLYFGVVYGYTF.

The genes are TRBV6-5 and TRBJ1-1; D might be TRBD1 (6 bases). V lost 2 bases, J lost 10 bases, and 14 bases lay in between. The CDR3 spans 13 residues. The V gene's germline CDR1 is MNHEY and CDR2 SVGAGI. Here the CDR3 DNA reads TGTGCCAGCAGTTACGATGGAGGGGGTCGAGCTTTCTTT. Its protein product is CASSYDGGGRAFF.

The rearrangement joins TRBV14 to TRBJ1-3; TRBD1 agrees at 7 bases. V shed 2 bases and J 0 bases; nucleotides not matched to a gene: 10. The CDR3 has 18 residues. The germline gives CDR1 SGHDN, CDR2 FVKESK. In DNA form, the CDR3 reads TGTGCCAGCAGCCAAACCAGGGGGTCCACCAACTCTGGAAACACCATATATTTT. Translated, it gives CASSQTRGSTNSGNTIYF.

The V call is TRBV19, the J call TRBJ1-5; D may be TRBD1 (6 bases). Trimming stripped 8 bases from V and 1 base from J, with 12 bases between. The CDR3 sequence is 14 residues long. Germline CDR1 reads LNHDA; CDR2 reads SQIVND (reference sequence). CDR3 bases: TGTGCCAGTCAGGGGCTGTGGAGCAATCAGCCCCAGCATTTT. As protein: CASQGLWSNQPQHF.

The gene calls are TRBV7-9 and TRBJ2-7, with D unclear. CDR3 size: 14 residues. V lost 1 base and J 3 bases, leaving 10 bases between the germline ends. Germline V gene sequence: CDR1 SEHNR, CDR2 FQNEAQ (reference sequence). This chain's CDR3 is CASSLGDGSYEQYF. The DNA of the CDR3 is TGTGCCAGCAGCTTAGGAGACGGCAGCTACGAGCAGTACTTC.

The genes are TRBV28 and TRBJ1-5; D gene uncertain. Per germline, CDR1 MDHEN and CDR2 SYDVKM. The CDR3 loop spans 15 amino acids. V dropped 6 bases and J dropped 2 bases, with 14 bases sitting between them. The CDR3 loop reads CASSRPGDGNQPQHF. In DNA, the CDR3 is TGTGCCAGCAGCCGCCCGGGCGACGGCAATCAGCCCCAGCATTTT.

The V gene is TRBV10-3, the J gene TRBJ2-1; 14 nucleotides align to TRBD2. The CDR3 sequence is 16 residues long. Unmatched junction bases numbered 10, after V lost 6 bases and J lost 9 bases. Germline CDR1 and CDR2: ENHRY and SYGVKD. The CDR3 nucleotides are TGTGCCATCAGGACCGGGACTAGCGGGAGCCCGGGTGAGCAGTTCTTC. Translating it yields CAIRTGTSGSPGEQFF.

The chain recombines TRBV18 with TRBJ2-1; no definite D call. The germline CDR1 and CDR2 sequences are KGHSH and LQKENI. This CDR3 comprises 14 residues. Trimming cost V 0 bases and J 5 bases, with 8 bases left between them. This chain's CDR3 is CASSPPVPHNEQFF. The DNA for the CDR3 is TGTGCCAGCTCACCACCTGTTCCTCACAATGAGCAGTTCTTC.

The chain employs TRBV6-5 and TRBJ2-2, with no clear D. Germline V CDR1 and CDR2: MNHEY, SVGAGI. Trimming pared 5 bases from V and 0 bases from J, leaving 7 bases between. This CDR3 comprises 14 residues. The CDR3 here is CASSRHPNTGELFF. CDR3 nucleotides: TGTGCCAGCAGTAGACACCCGAACACCGGGGAGCTGTTTTTT.

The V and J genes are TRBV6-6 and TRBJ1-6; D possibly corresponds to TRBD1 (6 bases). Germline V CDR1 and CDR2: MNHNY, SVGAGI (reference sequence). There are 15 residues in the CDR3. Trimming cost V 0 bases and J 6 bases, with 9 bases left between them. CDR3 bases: TGTGCCAGCAGTTACTCGGGGGCCCCTAATTCACCCCTCCACTTT. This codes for CASSYSGAPNSPLHF.

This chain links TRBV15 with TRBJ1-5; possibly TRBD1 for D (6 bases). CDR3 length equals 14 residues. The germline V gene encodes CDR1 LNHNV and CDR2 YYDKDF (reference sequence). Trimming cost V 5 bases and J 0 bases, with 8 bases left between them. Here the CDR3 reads CATSSGDSNQPQHF. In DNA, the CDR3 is TGTGCCACCAGCTCAGGGGATAGCAATCAGCCCCAGCATTTT.

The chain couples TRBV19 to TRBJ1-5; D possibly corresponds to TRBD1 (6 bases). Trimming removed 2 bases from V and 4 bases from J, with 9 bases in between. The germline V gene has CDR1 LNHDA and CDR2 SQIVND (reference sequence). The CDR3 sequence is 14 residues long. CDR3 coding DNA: TGTGCCAGTAGTATAATTACAGGGAATCAGCCCCAGCATTTT. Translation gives CASSIITGNQPQHF.

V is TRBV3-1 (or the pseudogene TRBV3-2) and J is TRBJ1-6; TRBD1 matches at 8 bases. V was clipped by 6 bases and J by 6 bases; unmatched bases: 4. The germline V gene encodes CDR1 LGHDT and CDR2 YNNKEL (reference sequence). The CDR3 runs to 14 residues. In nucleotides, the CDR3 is TGTGCCAGCAGACCTACAGGGGGTAATTCACCCCTCCACTTT. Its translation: CASRPTGGNSPLHF.

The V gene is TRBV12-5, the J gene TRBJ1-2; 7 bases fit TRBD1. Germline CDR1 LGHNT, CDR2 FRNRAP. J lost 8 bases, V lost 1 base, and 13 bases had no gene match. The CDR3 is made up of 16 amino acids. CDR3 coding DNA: TGTGCTAGTGGTTTGGCCCCTGACAGGGTCAGTGTCGGCTACACCTTC. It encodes CASGLAPDRVSVGYTF.

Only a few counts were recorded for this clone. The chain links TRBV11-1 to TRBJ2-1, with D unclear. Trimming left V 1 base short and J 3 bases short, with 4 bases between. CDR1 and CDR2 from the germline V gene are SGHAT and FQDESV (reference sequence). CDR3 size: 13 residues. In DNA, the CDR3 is TGTGCCAGCAGCTTAGTAGTCTACAATGAGCAGTTCTTC. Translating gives CASSLVVYNEQFF.